One sample yielded the 8 T cell receptor beta chains listed below, sequenced in a study of PD-1 blockade in classical Hodgkin lymphoma. Every patient was affected by relapse after autologous stem cell transplantation, while exposure to brentuximab vedotin was not uniform. The table came from immunoSEQ multiplex PCR; TCRdb's copy has only in-frame clones and leaves some out. The sample has approximately 37,000 clones, about 77% seen once. This specimen was peripheral blood mononuclear cells (PBMCs), taken at baseline. These receptors all stem from a human donor with classical Hodgkin lymphoma.

Concerning this clone: One end of the junction fails to match germline, which may point to a read error. The chain couples TRBV11-2 to TRBJ1-3; possible D gene TRBD1, 5 bases. Germline lookup yields CDR1 SGHAT and CDR2 FQNNGV. The CDR3 is made up of 14 amino acids. The CDR3 region is CASSSGYSGNTIYF. CDR3 DNA: TGCGCCAGCAGCTCAGGGTACTCTGGAAACACCATATATTTT.

This chain joins TRBV7-6 and TRBJ2-3, with D possibly TRBD2 on 7 matching bases. CDR3 length equals 14 residues. Germline CDR1 and CDR2: SGHVS and FNYEAQ. The V gene lost 6 bases and the J gene lost 4 bases, with 14 bases spanning the gap. The CDR3 DNA reads as TGTGCCAGCAGTAGGAGAGGGGGGGCAGATACGCAGTATTTT. As protein: CASSRRGGADTQYF. The full variable domain, its missing parts supplied by reference TRBV7-6 and TRBJ2-3, is GAGVSQSPRYKVTKRGQDVALRCDPISGHVSLYWYRQALGQGPEFLTYFNYEAQQDKSGLPNDRFSAERPEGSISTLTIQRTEQRDSAMYRCASSRRGGADTQYFGPGTRLTVL.

DNA for the CDR3: TGTGCCAGTAATTCCGGGACAGGGGGCTTTCAAACTAATGAAAAACTGTTTTTT. Translated, it gives CASNSGTGGFQTNEKLFF. The genes are TRBV19 and TRBJ1-4, with TRBD1 matching 12 bases. Germline loops: CDR1 LNHDA, CDR2 SQIVND (reference sequence). The length of the CDR3 is 18 residues. J lost 1 base, V lost 7 bases, and 10 bases had no gene match.

The chain is built from TRBV27 and TRBJ1-6; D call uncertain. Germline CDR1 and CDR2: MNHEY and SMNVEV (reference sequence). Trimming removed 4 bases from V and 3 bases from J, with 1 base in between. The CDR3 loop spans 12 amino acids. The CDR3 sequence is CASSYYNSPLHF. The CDR3 DNA is TGTGCCAGCAGTTACTATAATTCACCCCTCCACTTT.

This clone showed up just once. The chain uses TRBV4-3 and TRBJ1-5; D remains unclear. The length of the CDR3 is 15 residues. Trimming left V 1 base short and J 2 bases short, with 9 bases between. Germline values: CDR1 LGHNA, CDR2 YSLEER. DNA of the CDR3: TGCGCCAGCAGCCAAGCCTGGGCCGGCAATCAGCCCCAGCATTTT. Its protein product is CASSQAWAGNQPQHF.

The chain is built from TRBV11-2 and TRBJ2-1; 10 positions agree with TRBD2. The CDR3 extends over 15 amino acids. Germline V gene lookup returns CDR1 SGHAT and CDR2 FQNNGV. V shed 5 bases and J 4 bases; nucleotides not matched to a gene: 5. The CDR3 coding sequence is TGTGCCAGCAGCCCTACTAGCGGGGCTTACAATGAGCAGTTCTTC. As protein: CASSPTSGAYNEQFF.

The J gene is TRBJ1-2, the V gene TRBV29-1; D is perhaps TRBD1 (5 bases). Germline CDR1 SQVTM, CDR2 ANQGSEA. This CDR3 spans 12 amino acids. The germline V and J ends were trimmed by 2 bases and 4 bases, with 8 bases remaining between them. The CDR3, as DNA: TGCAGCGTTGAAATGGGGGTCTATGGCTACACCTTC. It translates to CSVEMGVYGYTF.

This clone was recorded a few times. V and J are TRBV5-5 and TRBJ1-2; D is unclear. This CDR3 is built from 14 residues. V dropped 5 bases and J dropped 4 bases, with 15 bases sitting between them. Germline CDR1 reads SGHKS; CDR2 reads YYEKEE (reference sequence). The CDR3: CASSLGVGFYGYTF. Written as DNA, the CDR3 is TGTGCCAGCAGTTTAGGCGTTGGATTCTATGGCTACACCTTC.